This note documents a single TCR beta chain sequence. These data are taken from a study of shared clonotypes between healthy human individuals. CD45RO-negative cells were positively selected for CCR7, leaving out terminally differentiated effector memory CD45RA+ cells. Participating donors were healthy, HIV-negative adults free of recent acute infections or vaccinations. Evenly divided among several immunoSEQ plates was the genomic DNA of each subset. The sorted-subset replicate PCRs were given around 0.2 ug DNA, which is some 29,000 T cell genomes. In the original processing: Junction-only immunoSEQ sequences carried no quality scores, so filtering differed. Libraries were prepared by immunoSEQ multiplex PCR; TCRdb keeps only in-frame clonotypes and omits some of them. V and J calls plus clone size are reproduced from that table; the DNA served to infer D and trimming. Among more than 2 million clones, about 93% were seen once, and the ten largest hold approximately 1.7%.

This CDR3 is 13 amino acids long. V lost 8 bases to trimming and J lost 5 bases, with 12 bases between them. Per the germline V gene, CDR1 is SGHVS and CDR2 is FNYEAQ. The chain links TRBV7-6 to TRBJ2-2; tentatively, D is TRBD2 (5 bases). The TCR was taken from a man aged 18 to 29 in good health. Some clones in this sample may be carry-over from other donors' samples. The specimen sequenced was naive CD8+ T cells from PBMCs. The CDR3 DNA reads as TGTGCCAGCCTAGCTACGGGAACCGGGGAGCTGTTTTTT. As protein: CASLATGTGELFF.